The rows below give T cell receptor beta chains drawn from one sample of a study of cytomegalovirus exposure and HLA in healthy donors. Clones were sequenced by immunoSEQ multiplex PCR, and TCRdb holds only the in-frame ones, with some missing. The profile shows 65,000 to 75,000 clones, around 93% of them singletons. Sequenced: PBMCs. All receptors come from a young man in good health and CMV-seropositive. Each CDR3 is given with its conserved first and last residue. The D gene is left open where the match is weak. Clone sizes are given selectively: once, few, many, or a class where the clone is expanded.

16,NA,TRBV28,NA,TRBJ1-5,CASSLFTGDSNQPQHF,TGTGCCAGCAGTTTATTTACGGGGGATAGCAATCAGCCCCAGCATTTT
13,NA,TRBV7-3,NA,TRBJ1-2,CASSLYRSYGYTF,TGTGCCAGCAGCTTATACAGGAGCTATGGCTACACCTTC
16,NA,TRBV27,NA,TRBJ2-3,CASSLGAVGSTDTQYF,TGTGCCAGCAGCCTGGGGGCGGTCGGGAGCACAGATACGCAGTATTTT
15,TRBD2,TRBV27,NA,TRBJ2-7,CASSSIWTSPHEQYF,TGTGCCAGCAGTTCAATTTGGACTAGTCCCCACGAGCAGTACTTC
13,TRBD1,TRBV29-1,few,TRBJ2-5,CSAGTGEGETQYF,TGCAGCGCAGGGACAGGGGAGGGGGAGACCCAGTACTTC
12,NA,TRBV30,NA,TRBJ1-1,CAWSGDSVGAFF,TGTGCCTGGAGTGGGGATAGCGTAGGCGCTTTCTTT
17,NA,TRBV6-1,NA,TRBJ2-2,CASSEKIGQLVTGELFF,TGTGCCAGCAGTGAAAAGATTGGGCAGTTGGTCACCGGGGAGCTGTTTTTT
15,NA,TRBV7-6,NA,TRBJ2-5,CASSSNRDPRETQYF,TGTGCCAGCAGCTCGAACAGGGACCCTCGGGAGACCCAGTACTTC
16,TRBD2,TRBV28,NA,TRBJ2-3,CASSYPGAGGTDTQYF,TGTGCCAGCAGCTACCCGGGGGCGGGAGGGACAGATACGCAGTATTTT
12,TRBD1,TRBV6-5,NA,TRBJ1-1,CASSHRTGEAFF,TGTGCCAGCAGTCACAGGACAGGGGAAGCTTTCTTT
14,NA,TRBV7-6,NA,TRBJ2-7,CASSQHGGSYEQYF,TGTGCCAGCAGCCAGCACGGGGGCTCCTACGAGCAGTACTTC
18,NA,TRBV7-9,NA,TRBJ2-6,CASSSGDNEHSGANVLTF,TGTGCCAGCAGCTCAGGGGACAACGAACACTCTGGGGCCAACGTCCTGACTTTC
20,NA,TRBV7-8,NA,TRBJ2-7,CASSFATNPSGSQSSYEQYF,TGTGCCAGCAGCTTTGCGACGAATCCATCGGGGTCCCAGAGCTCCTACGAGCAGTACTTC
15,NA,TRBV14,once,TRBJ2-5,CASSPRGTYQETQYF,TGTGCCAGCAGCCCCCGGGGGACTTACCAAGAGACCCAGTACTTC
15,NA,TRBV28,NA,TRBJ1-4,CATSLSGTLGEKLFF,TGTGCCACCTCCCTCTCCGGGACTCTGGGGGAAAAACTGTTTTTT
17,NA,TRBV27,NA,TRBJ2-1,CASSLGGGTHSYNEQFF,TGTGCCAGCAGTTTGGGCGGGGGCACCCACTCCTACAATGAGCAGTTCTTC
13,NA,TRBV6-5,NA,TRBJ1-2,CASSPTGRGGYTF,TGTGCCAGCAGCCCCACAGGCCGGGGGGGCTACACCTTC
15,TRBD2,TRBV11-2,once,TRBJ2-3,CASSLGAGGQDTQYF,TGTGCCAGCAGCTTAGGCGCGGGAGGTCAAGATACGCAGTATTTT
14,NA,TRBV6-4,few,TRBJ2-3,CASSDNGDTDTQYF,TGTGCCAGCAGTGATAACGGGGACACAGATACGCAGTATTTT
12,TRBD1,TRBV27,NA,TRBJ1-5,CASSGQGAPQHF,TGTGCCAGCAGTGGGCAGGGGGCTCCCCAGCATTTT
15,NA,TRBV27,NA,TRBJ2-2,CASNPAQGLTGELFF,TGTGCCAGCAACCCAGCCCAGGGTCTCACCGGGGAGCTGTTTTTT
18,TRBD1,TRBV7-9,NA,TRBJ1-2,CASSPQGQGTSANYGYTF,TGTGCCAGCAGCCCCCAAGGACAGGGTACTTCAGCTAACTATGGCTACACCTTC
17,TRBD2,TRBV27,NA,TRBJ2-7,CASSLASGRPITYEQYF,TGTGCCAGCAGTTTAGCTAGCGGGAGACCGATAACCTACGAGCAGTACTTC
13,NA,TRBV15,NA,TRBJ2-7,CATSSTRNYEQYF,TGTGCCACCAGCAGTACTAGAAATTACGAGCAGTACTTC
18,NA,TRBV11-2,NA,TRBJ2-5,CASSSGGPGTSIFGTQYF,TGTGCCAGCAGCTCGGGCGGCCCCGGGACATCCATCTTTGGGACCCAGTACTTC
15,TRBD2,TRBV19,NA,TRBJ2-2,CASSRLAGFSGELFF,TGTGCCAGTAGTCGGCTAGCGGGATTTAGCGGGGAGCTGTTTTTT
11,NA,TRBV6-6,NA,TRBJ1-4,CASSTEGELFF,TGTGCCAGCAGTACCGAGGGAGAACTGTTTTTT
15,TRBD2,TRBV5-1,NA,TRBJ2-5,CASSLDGTRRETQYF,TGCGCCAGCAGCTTGGACGGGACTAGAAGAGAGACCCAGTACTTC
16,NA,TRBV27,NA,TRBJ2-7,CASSFKGQVTPYEQYF,TGTGCCAGCAGTTTTAAGGGGCAGGTCACCCCCTACGAGCAGTACTTC
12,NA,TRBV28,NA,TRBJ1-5,CATLATGQPQHF,TGTGCCACTCTAGCGACGGGTCAGCCCCAGCATTTT
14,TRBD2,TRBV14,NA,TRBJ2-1,CASSQLAGYNEQFF,TGTGCCAGCAGCCAACTAGCGGGGTACAATGAGCAGTTCTTC
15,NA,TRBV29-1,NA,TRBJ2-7,CSVESRQGGSYEQYF,TGCAGCGTTGAATCTCGACAGGGAGGCTCCTACGAGCAGTACTTC
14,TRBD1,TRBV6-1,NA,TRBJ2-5,CASSEDRVRETQYF,TGTGCCAGCAGTGAGGACAGGGTGCGGGAGACCCAGTACTTC
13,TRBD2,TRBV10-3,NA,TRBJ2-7,CAITSGSAREQYF,TGTGCCATCACTAGCGGGAGTGCCCGGGAGCAGTACTTC
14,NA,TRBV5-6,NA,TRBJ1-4,CASSLGDTSEKLFF,TGTGCCAGCAGCTTGGGGGACACATCAGAAAAACTGTTTTTT
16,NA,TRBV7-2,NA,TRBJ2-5,CASSSRADSYRETQYF,TGTGCCAGCAGCTCGAGGGCAGACTCATACCGGGAGACCCAGTACTTC
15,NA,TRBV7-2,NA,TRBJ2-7,CASSLSFRARYEQYF,TGTGCCAGCAGCTTATCTTTCAGGGCCCGGTACGAGCAGTACTTC
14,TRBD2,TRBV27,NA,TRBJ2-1,CASRLAGGRNEQFF,TGTGCCAGCAGGCTAGCGGGAGGGCGTAATGAGCAGTTCTTC
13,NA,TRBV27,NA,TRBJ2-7,CASSFVDSYEQYF,TGTGCCAGCAGTTTTGTGGACAGCTACGAGCAGTACTTC
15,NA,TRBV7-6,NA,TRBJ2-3,CASSSGAGRPDTQYF,TGTGCCAGCAGCTCTGGGGCAGGGCGACCAGATACGCAGTATTTT
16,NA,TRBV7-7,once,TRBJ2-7,CASSQRGPPLLYEQYF,TGTGCTAGCAGCCAGAGAGGCCCTCCACTGCTATACGAGCAGTACTTC
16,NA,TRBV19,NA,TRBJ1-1,CASSKTGTLRITEAFF,TGTGCCAGTAGCAAAACCGGGACTCTTAGAATCACTGAAGCTTTCTTT
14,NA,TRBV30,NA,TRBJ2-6,CAWSTKGGANVLTF,TGTGCCTGGAGCACCAAGGGGGGGGCCAACGTCCTGACTTTC
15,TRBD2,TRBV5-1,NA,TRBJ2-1,CASSFGLAGSNEQFF,TGCGCCAGCAGCTTCGGGCTAGCGGGGTCGAATGAGCAGTTCTTC
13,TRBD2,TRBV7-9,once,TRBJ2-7,CASSSGTTYEQYF,TGTGCCAGCAGCTCCGGGACTACCTACGAGCAGTACTTC
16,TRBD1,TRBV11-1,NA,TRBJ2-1,CASSLALQGASNEQFF,TGTGCCAGCAGCTTAGCGCTGCAGGGGGCAAGTAATGAGCAGTTCTTC
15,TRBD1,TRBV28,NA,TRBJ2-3,CASTPRTGNTDTQYF,TGTGCCAGCACCCCGCGGACAGGGAACACAGATACGCAGTATTTT
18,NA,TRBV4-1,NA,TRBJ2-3,CASSQDHRGGYSADTQYF,TGCGCCAGCAGCCAAGATCATCGAGGCGGGTATTCGGCAGATACGCAGTATTTT
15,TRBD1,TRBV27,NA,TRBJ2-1,CASIRGTGTYNEQFF,TGTGCCAGCATCCGGGGGACAGGAACTTACAATGAGCAGTTCTTC